This T cell receptor (beta chain) stems from a study of beta chain features in type 1 diabetes. The study's findings and limits: Patients' naive, central memory and regulatory TCRB repertoires appeared more alike than those of healthy donors. Whether TCRB rearrangement is influenced by HLA type went unresolved here. Type 1 diabetes patients showed a moderate but significant shortening of TCRB CDR3s in all four CD4+ subsets.

The table lists this clone with a few counts. As yet, its antigen is unknown. The CDR3 runs to 14 residues. The ends were cut back, 4 bases at V and 4 bases at J, with 14 bases in the middle. Per the germline V gene, CDR1 is SGDLS and CDR2 is YYNGEE. Cell sorting via CD45RO/CCR7/CD25/CD127/CD95/CD27 was performed to obtain CD4+ naive, central memory, regulatory and stem cell-like memory cells. Every bit of the isolated RNA underwent reverse transcription, so sequencing read expressed TCRB transcripts. Sequencing of naive, central memory and regulatory T cell samples gave an average of about 3.9 million reads. The protocol was immunoSEQ multiplex PCR, while the TCRdb copy is restricted to in-frame clones and leaves out a portion. The sample has approximately 250,000 clones; roughly 16% are singletons.

The chain combines TRBV9 with TRBJ2-5; TRBD2 is a possible D gene (5 bases). The TCR was taken from a man younger than 40 with type 1 diabetes. The specimen sequenced was naive CD4+ T cells from blood. CDR3 loop: CASSPTGGPETQYF. CDR3 nucleotides: TGTGCCAGCAGCCCGACCGGAGGTCCAGAGACCCAGTACTTC.